What follows are 27 T cell receptor beta chains derived from one specimen sequenced in a study of identical twins listed by TCRdb under 2016. Library preparation employed 5' RACE. Sequencing was carried out with an Illumina HiSeq 2000. TCRdb itself trimmed the public reads at Q25 with fastp, ran MiXCR and retained productive beta chains. Identical CDR3 proteins give one entry, which carries the most common genes and DNA. This sample holds roughly 720,000 distinct CDR3 sequences; 18% were observed only once. The ten largest clones capture around 13% of the sample. In addition, the sample was reused for a study of T cells expressing NK-cell markers.

Source material: PBMCs. The receptor set was obtained from a woman aged 18-29 years in good health.

V gene TRBV7-6 combines with J gene TRBJ2-7; the D gene is possibly TRBD1 (6 bases). Trimming cost V 5 bases and J 4 bases, with 18 bases left between them. Germline assignment: CDR1 SGHVS and CDR2 FNYEAQ. The CDR3 is made up of 15 amino acids. Written as DNA, the CDR3 is TGTGCCAGCAGCCCAAGGGGGTATGTAGGGTACGAGCAGTACTTC. This codes for CASSPRGYVGYEQYF.

The rearrangement joins TRBV6-1 to TRBJ2-7, with D possibly matching TRBD2 (7 bases). The CDR3 sequence is 17 residues long. Trimming pared 7 bases from V and 4 bases from J, leaving 26 bases between. Germline CDR1 is MNHNS and CDR2 is SASEGT. The CDR3 sequence: CASNRDYGAPGAYEQYF. The CDR3 DNA sequence: TGTGCCAGCAACCGGGACTATGGGGCCCCGGGGGCATACGAGCAGTACTTC.

The chain uses TRBV9 and TRBJ1-2; 8 positions match TRBD1. The CDR3 covers 16 residues. CDR1 SGDLS and CDR2 YYNGEE come from the germline V gene. J lost 6 bases, V lost 0 bases, and 10 bases had no gene match. The CDR3 DNA reads as TGTGCCAGCAGCGTAGTTCCAGGACAGGGTACGCATGGCTACACCTTC. This gives the protein CASSVVPGQGTHGYTF.

This clonotype has a handful of counts. The V gene is TRBV6-5, the J gene TRBJ2-2; 7 nucleotides agree with TRBD2. CDR1 is MNHEY, CDR2 SVGAGI, per germline. This CDR3 has 17 residues. With V trimmed by 2 bases and J by 1 base, 7 bases remained unmatched. The CDR3: CASSYPRGGGNTGELFF. Written as DNA, the CDR3 is TGTGCCAGCAGTTACCCCCGCGGCGGGGGGAACACCGGGGAGCTGTTTTTT.

This chain links TRBV6-2 or TRBV6-3 with TRBJ2-3; 10 positions match TRBD2. V lost 6 bases, J lost 3 bases, and 6 bases stayed unmatched. The CDR3 covers 15 residues. Per germline, CDR1 MNHEY and CDR2 SVGEGT. CDR3 bases: TGTGCCAGCAGACCGCTAGCGGGAGCTACAGATACGCAGTATTTT. Translation gives CASRPLAGATDTQYF.

This clonotype came up a few times. This chain connects TRBV10-3 to TRBJ2-2; 8 bases line up with TRBD2. This CDR3 spans 18 amino acids. The J segment lost 1 base and the V segment lost 6 bases, leaving 13 bases of the junction unmatched. In germline, CDR1 is ENHRY, CDR2 SYGVKD. CDR3 sequence (DNA): TGTGCCATCAGACCCTCCTCGGGGCTAGCGGGGAACACCGGGGAGCTGTTTTTT. It encodes CAIRPSSGLAGNTGELFF.

The chain uses TRBV30 and TRBJ2-7, with D perhaps TRBD1 (6 bases). Germline V lookup: CDR1 GTSNPN, CDR2 SVGIG (reference sequence). Trimming cost V 4 bases and J 0 bases, with 16 bases left between them. This CDR3 contains 15 residues. The CDR3 DNA reads TGTGCCTGGAAGGGCTGGACAGCAAGCTCCTACGAGCAGTACTTC. This gives the protein CAWKGWTASSYEQYF.

V gene TRBV29-1 combines with J gene TRBJ1-2, with D possibly matching TRBD1 (6 bases). Germline CDR1 and CDR2: SQVTM and ANQGSEA. This CDR3 spans 14 amino acids. Trimming left V 1 base short and J 5 bases short, with 14 bases between. The DNA of the CDR3 is TGCAGCGTTGAAGTCCTCCGGGGGGCGTATGGCTACACCTTC. Translated, it gives CSVEVLRGAYGYTF. The variable domain in full, completed from reference TRBV29-1 and TRBJ1-2, reads SAVISQKPSRDICQRGTSLTIQCQVDSQVTMMFWYRQQPGQSLTLIATANQGSEATYESGFVIDKFPISRPNLTFSTLTVSNMSPEDSSIYLCSVEVLRGAYGYTFGSGTRLTVV.

The chain couples TRBV20-1 to TRBJ1-1; no definite D call. The germline CDR1 and CDR2 sequences are DFQATT and SNEGSKA (reference sequence). The germline V and J ends were trimmed by 3 bases and 1 base, with 6 bases remaining between them. The CDR3 is 12 residues long. DNA for the CDR3: TGCAGTGCTAGGATCCAGAACACTGAAGCTTTCTTT. Protein product: CSARIQNTEAFF.

This clonotype was recorded at least ten times. The rearrangement links TRBV27 to TRBJ2-7; D gene uncertain. The CDR3 totals 11 residues. Germline assignment: CDR1 MNHEY and CDR2 SMNVEV (reference sequence). Trimming took 6 bases from V and 6 from J, leaving 9 bases between them. The CDR3 DNA reads as TGTGCCAGCAGCTCCTTCGGCGAGCAGTACTTC. Residues: CASSSFGEQYF.

This clonotype was counted a few times. This chain connects TRBV7-7 to TRBJ2-5, with D possibly being TRBD2 (6 bases). The ends were cut back, 0 bases at V and 5 bases at J, with 13 bases in the middle. CDR1 is SSHAT and CDR2 is FNYEAQ in the germline V gene (reference sequence). The CDR3 totals 15 residues. CDR3 loop: CASSLAGGFQETQYF. In nucleotides, the CDR3 is TGTGCCAGCAGCTTAGCTGGGGGGTTTCAGGAGACCCAGTACTTC.

This chain uses TRBV27 with TRBJ2-2; D gene uncertain. The germline V and J ends were trimmed by 5 bases and 0 bases, with 10 bases remaining between them. Germline V gives CDR1 MNHEY, CDR2 SMNVEV (reference sequence). CDR3 size: 15 residues. The CDR3 protein is CASSDQTTNTGELFF. The CDR3 coding sequence is TGTGCCAGCAGTGATCAGACGACGAACACCGGGGAGCTGTTTTTT.

A note on this clonotype: Here the CDR3 omits its conserved ending phenylalanine or tryptophan, so a read error is the likely source. This chain uses TRBV6-1 with TRBJ2-1; D is unresolved. The CDR3 is 13 amino acids. V gave up 7 bases and J gave up 5 bases, with 12 bases separating them. Germline V gives CDR1 MNHNS, CDR2 SASEGT. The CDR3 is CASTHRPDNEQFL. The DNA for the CDR3 is TGTGCCAGCACCCACCGCCCGGACAATGAGCAGTTCTTA.

Many counts were recorded for this clonotype. The chain employs TRBV12-3 or TRBV12-4 and TRBJ2-3; D unclear. The length of the CDR3 is 11 residues. The germline V and J ends were trimmed by 6 bases and 4 bases, with 5 bases remaining between them. CDR3 sequence (DNA): TGTGCCAGCAGCTCGTCAGATACGCAGTATTTT. Translation: CASSSSDTQYF.

The chain employs TRBV12-3 or TRBV12-4 and TRBJ1-1; TRBD1 matches at 9 bases. This CDR3 has 14 residues. The ends lost 7 bases at V and 6 bases at J; junction bases unmatched: 9. The CDR3 DNA reads as TGTGCCAGCATTAAGGACAGGGGATATCCTGAAGCTTTCTTT. Its translation is CASIKDRGYPEAFF.

This clonotype was counted between two and nine times. The chain recombines TRBV2 with TRBJ1-1; 8 positions agree with TRBD1. This CDR3 has 14 amino acids. Trimming at V came to 6 bases and at J to 1 base, leaving 4 bases not matched to a gene. Germline V lookup: CDR1 SNHLY, CDR2 FYNNEI. Here the CDR3 DNA reads TGTGCCAGCAGGAAGACAGGGGCGAACACTGAAGCTTTCTTT. Its protein is CASRKTGANTEAFF.

This clonotype has only a few counts. The genes are TRBV4-2 and TRBJ1-2; no clear D gene. Between the trimmed V and J ends, which lost 3 bases and 5 bases, there was a span of 7 bases. The CDR3 has 12 residues. Germline loops: CDR1 LGHNA, CDR2 YNFKEQ. The CDR3 reads CASSQSLYGYTF. DNA of the CDR3: TGTGCCAGCAGCCAGTCCTTGTATGGCTACACCTTC.

The V and J genes are TRBV3-1 and TRBJ2-7; 7 bases agree with TRBD1. The CDR3 runs 14 residues. The junction had 5 bases not matched to a gene; V was cut back by 3 bases and J by 3 bases. In germline, CDR1 is LGHDT, CDR2 YNNKEL (reference sequence). This CDR3 is CASSHYGTVYEQYF. The CDR3 nucleotides are TGTGCCAGCAGCCACTACGGGACAGTCTACGAGCAGTACTTC.

The J gene is TRBJ2-7, the V gene TRBV13, with 8 bases fitting TRBD2. V lost 5 bases to trimming and J lost 2 bases; unmatched junction nucleotides: 5. The CDR3 is 14 amino acids. The germline V gene has CDR1 PRHDT and CDR2 FYEKMQ (reference sequence). The CDR3: CASSPGGEAYEQYF. The CDR3 DNA follows: TGTGCCAGCAGCCCCGGGGGGGAAGCCTACGAGCAGTACTTC. The full variable domain, in which reference TRBV13 and TRBJ2-7 provide the parts outside the CDR3, is AAGVIQSPRHLIKEKRETATLKCYPIPRHDTVYWYQQGPGQDPQFLISFYEKMQSDKGSIPDRFSAQQFSDYHSELNMSSLELGDSALYFCASSPGGEAYEQYFGPGTRLTVT.

This clonotype was counted between two and nine times. V and J are TRBV7-2 and TRBJ2-3; D remains unclear. Germline CDR1 is SGHTA and CDR2 is FQGNSA. The length of the CDR3 is 16 residues. Between the trimmed V and J ends, which lost 1 base and 0 bases, there was a span of 11 bases. The CDR3 protein is CASSLGTRPSTDTQYF. CDR3 in DNA: TGTGCCAGCAGCTTAGGAACCAGACCTAGCACAGATACGCAGTATTTT. The full variable domain, with the rest looked up from reference TRBV7-2 and TRBJ2-3, is GAGVSQSPSNKVTEKGKDVELRCDPISGHTALYWYRQSLGQGLEFLIYFQGNSAPDKSGLPSDRFSAERTGGSVSTLTIQRTQQEDSAVYLCASSLGTRPSTDTQYFGPGTRLTVL.

The chain carries TRBV7-7 and TRBJ2-3; 7 bases match TRBD1. This CDR3 contains 13 residues. V lost 7 bases, J lost 3 bases, and 4 bases stayed unmatched. The V gene's germline CDR1 is SSHAT and CDR2 FNYEAQ (reference sequence). As DNA, the CDR3 is TGTGCCAGCACGACAGGGCGGACAGATACGCAGTATTTT. Amino acids: CASTTGRTDTQYF. Using reference TRBV7-7 and TRBJ2-3 for the parts outside the CDR3, the full variable domain is GAGVSQSPRYKVTKRGQDVTLRCDPISSHATLYWYQQALGQGPEFLTYFNYEAQPDKSGLPSDRFSAERPEGSISTLTIQRTEQRDSAMYRCASTTGRTDTQYFGPGTRLTVL.

This clonotype has only a few counts. The rearrangement joins TRBV29-1 to TRBJ1-4, with a possible D match to TRBD1 (6 bases). The V gene lost 6 bases and the J gene lost 2 bases, with 13 bases spanning the gap. This CDR3 contains 14 residues. Germline-derived CDR1 and CDR2 are SQVTM and ANQGSEA. The CDR3 DNA reads as TGCAGCGTCACGGACAGTGTCACTAATGAAAAACTGTTTTTT. Amino acid sequence: CSVTDSVTNEKLFF.

This clonotype has only a few counts. The chain links TRBV6-2 or TRBV6-3 to TRBJ2-2, with D unresolved. Per germline, CDR1 MNHEY and CDR2 SVGEGT. V was shortened by 4 bases and J by 1 base, with 13 bases between the two germline ends. The CDR3 has 16 amino acids. CDR3 sequence (DNA): TGTGCCAGCAGTTTCGGCTCGCGGAAGAACACCGGGGAGCTGTTTTTT. This codes for CASSFGSRKNTGELFF.

The chain couples TRBV7-9 to TRBJ2-1; TRBD1 might be the D (6 bases). Germline V lookup: CDR1 SEHNR, CDR2 FQNEAQ (reference sequence). The V and J ends lost 5 bases and 4 bases respectively, with 18 bases between them. This CDR3 contains 16 residues. CDR3 DNA sequence: TGTGCCAGCAGCCCAAGAGGGGGAGTCTGGTACAATGAGCAGTTCTTC. Protein: CASSPRGGVWYNEQFF.

This clonotype was detected only a few times. The rearrangement links TRBV12-3 or TRBV12-4 to TRBJ1-2, with D tentatively TRBD1 (6 bases). The V end was cut by 2 bases, the J end by 1 base, with 11 bases between. CDR3 length: 15 amino acids. DNA for the CDR3: TGTGCCAGCAGTTTATGGGGGGCCCTTAACTATGGCTACACCTTC. It is translated as CASSLWGALNYGYTF.

V is TRBV6-2 or TRBV6-3 and J is TRBJ2-7, with D perhaps TRBD1 or TRBD2 (6 bases each). CDR3 size: 14 residues. Per germline, CDR1 MNHEY and CDR2 SVGEGT. V was shortened by 2 bases and J by 6 bases, with 14 bases between the two germline ends. The CDR3 is CASSYGGTKSEQYF. Here the CDR3 DNA reads TGTGCCAGCAGTTACGGGGGGACAAAAAGCGAGCAGTACTTC.

This clonotype has a handful of counts. This sequence joins TRBV9 and TRBJ2-1, with TRBD1 as a possible D gene (5 bases). Trimming stripped 0 bases from V and 6 bases from J, with 13 bases between. The CDR3 has 15 amino acids. Looked up from germline, CDR1 is SGDLS and CDR2 is YYNGEE. The CDR3 nucleotides read TGTGCCAGCAGCGTAGGGCAGGGCTATCGCAATGAGCAGTTCTTC. Protein: CASSVGQGYRNEQFF.